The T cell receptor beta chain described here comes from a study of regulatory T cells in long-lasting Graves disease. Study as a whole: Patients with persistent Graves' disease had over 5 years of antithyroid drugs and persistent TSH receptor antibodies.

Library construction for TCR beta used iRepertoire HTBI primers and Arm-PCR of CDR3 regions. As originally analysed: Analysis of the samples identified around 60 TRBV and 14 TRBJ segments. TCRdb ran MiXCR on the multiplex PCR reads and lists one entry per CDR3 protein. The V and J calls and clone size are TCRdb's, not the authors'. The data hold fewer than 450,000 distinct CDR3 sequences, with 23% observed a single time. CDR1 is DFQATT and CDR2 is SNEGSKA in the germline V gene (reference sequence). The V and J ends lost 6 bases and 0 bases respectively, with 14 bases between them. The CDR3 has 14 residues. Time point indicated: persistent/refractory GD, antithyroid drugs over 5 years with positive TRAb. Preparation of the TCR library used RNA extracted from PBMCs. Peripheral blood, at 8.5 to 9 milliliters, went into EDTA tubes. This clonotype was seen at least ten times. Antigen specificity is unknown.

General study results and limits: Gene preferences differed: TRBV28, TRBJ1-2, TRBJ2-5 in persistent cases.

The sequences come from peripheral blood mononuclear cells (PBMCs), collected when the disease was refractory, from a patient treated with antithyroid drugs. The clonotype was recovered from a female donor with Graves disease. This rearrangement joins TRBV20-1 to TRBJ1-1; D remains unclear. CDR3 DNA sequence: TGCAGTGCCACCTTAGGACCGTTGAACACTGAAGCTTTCTTT. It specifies CSATLGPLNTEAFF.